These 2 T cell receptor beta chains originate from one sample sequenced in a study of T cell changes during pregnancy in multiple sclerosis. Data came from immunoSEQ multiplex PCR; TCRdb stores just in-frame clones and leaves some out. Of about 40,000 clones in the sample, approximately 91% were seen once. Material: PBMCs (not recorded whether the cells were cultured). The source of these receptors is a female donor with multiple sclerosis, enrolled in a pregnancy study.

The chain employs TRBV9 and TRBJ2-6; tentatively, D is TRBD2 (5 bases). The CDR3 covers 15 residues. The V end lost 0 bases, the J end lost 2 bases, and 6 bases lay between the germline ends. Looked up from germline, CDR1 is SGDLS and CDR2 is YYNGEE. CDR3: CASSVDGAGANVLTF. CDR3 coding DNA: TGTGCCAGCAGCGTAGACGGGGCTGGGGCCAACGTCCTGACTTTC.

This sequence joins TRBV18 and TRBJ2-2; D is unresolved. CDR1 is KGHSH, CDR2 LQKENI, per germline. V lost 4 bases, J lost 5 bases, and 11 bases lay in between. The CDR3 covers 14 residues. CDR3 nucleotides: TGTGCCAGCTCACGCCTTAGTGGTACCGGGGAGCTGTTTTTT. It codes for CASSRLSGTGELFF.